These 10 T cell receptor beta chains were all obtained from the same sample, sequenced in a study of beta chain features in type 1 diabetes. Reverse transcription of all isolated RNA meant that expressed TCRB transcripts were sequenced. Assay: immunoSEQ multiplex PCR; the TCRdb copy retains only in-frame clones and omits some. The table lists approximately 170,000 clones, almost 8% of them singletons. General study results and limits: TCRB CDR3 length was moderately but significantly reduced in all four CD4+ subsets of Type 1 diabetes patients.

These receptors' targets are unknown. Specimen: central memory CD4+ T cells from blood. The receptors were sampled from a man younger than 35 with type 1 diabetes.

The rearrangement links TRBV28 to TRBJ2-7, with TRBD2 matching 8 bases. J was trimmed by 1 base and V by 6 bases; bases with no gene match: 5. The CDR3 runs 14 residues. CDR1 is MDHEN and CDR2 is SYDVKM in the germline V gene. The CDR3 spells CASSFSGASYEQYF. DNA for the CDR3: TGTGCCAGCAGCTTTAGCGGGGCATCCTACGAGCAGTACTTC.

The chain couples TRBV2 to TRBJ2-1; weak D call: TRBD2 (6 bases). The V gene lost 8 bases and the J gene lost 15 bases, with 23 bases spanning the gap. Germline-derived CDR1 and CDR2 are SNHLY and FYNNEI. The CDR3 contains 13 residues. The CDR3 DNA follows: TGTGCCAGCTCCATGAACCGGGAGTCTACGTTGTTCTTC. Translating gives CASSMNRESTLFF.

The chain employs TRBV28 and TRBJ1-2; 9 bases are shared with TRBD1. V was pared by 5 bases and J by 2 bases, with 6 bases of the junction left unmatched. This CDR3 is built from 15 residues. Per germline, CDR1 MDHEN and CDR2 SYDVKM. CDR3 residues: CASSRTGTGNYGYTF. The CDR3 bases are TGTGCCAGCAGTCGAACCGGGACAGGGAACTATGGCTACACCTTC.

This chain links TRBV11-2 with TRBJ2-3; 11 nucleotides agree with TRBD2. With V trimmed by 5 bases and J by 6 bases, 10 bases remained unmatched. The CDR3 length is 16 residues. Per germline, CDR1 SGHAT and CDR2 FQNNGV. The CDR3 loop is CASSALPRTSGDTQYF. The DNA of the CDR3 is TGTGCCAGCAGCGCCCTCCCTCGGACTAGCGGGGATACGCAGTATTTT.

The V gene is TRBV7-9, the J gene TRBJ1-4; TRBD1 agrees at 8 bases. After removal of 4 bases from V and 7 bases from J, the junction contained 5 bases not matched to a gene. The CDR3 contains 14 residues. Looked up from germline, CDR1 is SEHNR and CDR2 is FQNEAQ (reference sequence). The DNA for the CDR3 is TGTGCCAGCAGCTCCAGGGGGCTGGGTGAAAAACTGTTTTTT. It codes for CASSSRGLGEKLFF.

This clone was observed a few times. The CDR3 nucleotides read TGTGCCAGCAGATCGGGGACAGGGCTAACCGGGGAGCTGTTTTTT. It yields the protein CASRSGTGLTGELFF. The chain recombines TRBV7-9 with TRBJ2-2; 9 bases align to TRBD1. After removal of 6 bases from V and 5 bases from J, the junction contained 7 bases not matched to a gene. CDR1 and CDR2 from the germline V gene are SEHNR and FQNEAQ (reference sequence). The CDR3 consists of 15 residues.

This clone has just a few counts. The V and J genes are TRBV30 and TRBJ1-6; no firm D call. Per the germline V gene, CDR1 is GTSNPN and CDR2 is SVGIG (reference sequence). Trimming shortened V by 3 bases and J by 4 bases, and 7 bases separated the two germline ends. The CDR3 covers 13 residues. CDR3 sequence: CAWRSGYNSPLHF. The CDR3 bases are TGTGCCTGGAGGTCGGGGTATAATTCACCCCTCCACTTT.

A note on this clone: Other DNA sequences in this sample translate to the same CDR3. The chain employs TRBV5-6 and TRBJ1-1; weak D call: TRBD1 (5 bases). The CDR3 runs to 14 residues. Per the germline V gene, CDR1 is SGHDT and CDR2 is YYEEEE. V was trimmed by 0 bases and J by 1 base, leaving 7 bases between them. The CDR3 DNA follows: TGTGCCAGCAGCTTGGGGGGCCCGAACACTGAAGCTTTCTTT. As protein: CASSLGGPNTEAFF.

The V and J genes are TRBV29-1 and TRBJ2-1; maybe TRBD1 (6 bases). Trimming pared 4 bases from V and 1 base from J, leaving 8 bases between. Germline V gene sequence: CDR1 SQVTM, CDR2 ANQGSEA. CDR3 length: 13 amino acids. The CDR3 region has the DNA TGCAGCGTTGGGACAGTATCCTACAATGAGCAGTTCTTC. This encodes CSVGTVSYNEQFF.

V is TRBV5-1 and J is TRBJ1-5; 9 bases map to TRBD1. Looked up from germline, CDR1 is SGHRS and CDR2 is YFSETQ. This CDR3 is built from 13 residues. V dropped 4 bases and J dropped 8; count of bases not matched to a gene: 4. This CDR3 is CASSPDRGEPQHF. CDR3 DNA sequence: TGCGCCAGCAGCCCGGACAGGGGTGAGCCCCAGCATTTT. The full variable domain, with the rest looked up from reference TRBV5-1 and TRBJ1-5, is KAGVTQTPRYLIKTRGQQVTLSCSPISGHRSVSWYQQTPGQGLQFLFEYFSETQRNKGNFPGRFSGRQFSNSRSEMNVSTLELGDSALYLCASSPDRGEPQHFGDGTRLSIL.